These T cell receptor beta chains were read from a single sample in a study of PD-1 blockade in classical Hodgkin lymphoma. The protocol was immunoSEQ multiplex PCR, while the TCRdb copy is restricted to in-frame clones and leaves out a portion. The repertoire consists of around 27,000 clones, with roughly 86% occurring once and the leading ten covering roughly 11%. Sequenced here: peripheral blood mononuclear cells (PBMCs), sampled before the second cycle of nivolumab. These TCRs come from a human donor with classical Hodgkin lymphoma. CDR3s include the opening cysteine and the closing phenylalanine or tryptophan. Fields, in order: J gene, D gene, clone size, V gene, CDR3 DNA, CDR3 protein. D genes are given only for firm matches. Expanded clones are given a class, and other clones once, few, many or no size at all.

>TRBJ2-7|NA|NA|TRBV7-9
TGTGCCAGCAGCTTTCTGCCCTTTGCGTCAGGGGACCTACACGAGCAGTACTTC
CASSFLPFASGDLHEQYF
>TRBJ1-2|NA|NA|TRBV28
TGTGCCAGCAGTCGTCGGGGGCGCGACACCTTC
CASSRRGRDTF
>TRBJ2-2|NA|few|TRBV5-4
TGTGCCAGCAGCTTGGGGGCTAGGCATAGCACGAACACCGGGGAGCTGTTTTTT
CASSLGARHSTNTGELFF
>TRBJ2-3|TRBD1|NA|TRBV9
TGTGCCAGCAGCGTAGAAGGACAGGTGATGAATACGCAGTATTTT
CASSVEGQVMNTQYF
>TRBJ2-7|TRBD1|few|TRBV5-4
TGTGCCAGCAGCTATCCGACAGGGTTTCACGAGCAGTACTTC
CASSYPTGFHEQYF
>TRBJ2-3|NA|NA|TRBV30
TGTGCCTGGAGTCTTACCCCCGCAGATACGCAGTATTTT
CAWSLTPADTQYF
>TRBJ1-3|NA|NA|TRBV7-6
TGTGCCAGCAGCTTAGAGTTCAGAACCTCTGGAAACACCATATATTTT
CASSLEFRTSGNTIYF
>TRBJ1-4|NA|NA|TRBV19
TGTGCCAGTAGGCCTGGACAGAAGGTCGAAAAACTGTTTTTT
CASRPGQKVEKLFF
>TRBJ2-2|TRBD1|NA|TRBV5-6
TGTGCCAGCAGCGCCGAAACAGGGGGCTCGGGCGGGGAGCTGTTTTTT
CASSAETGGSGGELFF
>TRBJ2-3|NA|NA|TRBV4-2
TGTGCCAGCAGCCAAGATTGGGCCGATACGCAGTATTTT
CASSQDWADTQYF
>TRBJ2-7|TRBD1|few|TRBV4-3
TGCGCCAGCAGCCAAGGGACAGGAGTCTACGAGCAGTACTTC
CASSQGTGVYEQYF
>TRBJ1-5|NA|NA|TRBV7-9
TGTGCCAGCAGCTTAGGGGGGGATTTTCAGCCCCAGCATTTT
CASSLGGDFQPQHF
>TRBJ2-2|NA|NA|TRBV6-5
TGTGCCAGCAGTTACCAGACATTCGGCACCGGGGAGCTGTTTTTT
CASSYQTFGTGELFF
>TRBJ2-2|TRBD2|NA|TRBV7-3
TGTGCCAGCAGCCCCGAGACTAGCGGGGGGGCCACCGGGGAGCTGTTTTTT
CASSPETSGGATGELFF
>TRBJ1-2|NA|NA|TRBV5-1
TGCGCCAGCAGCTTGCACAGCTCACCCAGGGACTATGGCTACACCTTC
CASSLHSSPRDYGYTF
>TRBJ1-1|NA|NA|TRBV12-5
TGTGCTAGTGGTGTAGGGGGCACTGAAGCTTTCTTT
CASGVGGTEAFF
>TRBJ2-7|NA|NA|TRBV6-5
TGTGCCAGCAGTTACCCTTTCGGTGGGGAGCAGTACTTC
CASSYPFGGEQYF
>TRBJ2-6|NA|NA|TRBV12-1
TGTGCCAGCAGCCCCCGCCACGAGGGTCGGACTGGGGCCAACGTCCTGACTTTC
CASSPRHEGRTGANVLTF
>TRBJ1-2|NA|NA|TRBV30
TGTGCCTGGAGAATCGGGGGTGGCTACACCTTC
CAWRIGGGYTF
>TRBJ2-7|TRBD1|few|TRBV7-2
TGTGCCAGCAGCGTTAAGGGGGCCTCTTTCTCCTACGAGCAGTACTTC
CASSVKGASFSYEQYF
>TRBJ1-1|TRBD1|NA|TRBV28
TGTGCCAGCAGTTTATCCCCCGGGACAGCGAACACTGAAGCTTTCTTT
CASSLSPGTANTEAFF
>TRBJ1-1|NA|NA|TRBV27
TGTGCCAGCAGTTTATCACCCAGGGGAAACACTGAAGCTTTCTTT
CASSLSPRGNTEAFF